This entry lists 27 T cell receptor beta chains sequenced from one sample in a study of blood T cell repertoires in COVID-19. The protocol was immunoSEQ multiplex PCR, while the TCRdb copy is restricted to in-frame clones and leaves out a portion. The sample includes 250,000 to 350,000 clones, 90% of them seen just once. The specimen was peripheral blood. All receptors derive from a woman in her twenties or thirties with COVID-19, enrolled during active disease.

This sequence joins TRBV10-2 and TRBJ1-3; tentative D call: TRBD1 (6 bases). Germline loops: CDR1 WSHSY, CDR2 SAAADI. This CDR3 is built from 15 residues. The V end was cut by 8 bases, the J end by 0 bases, with 14 bases between. The CDR3 here is CASRPGQYSGNTIYF. Here the CDR3 DNA reads TGCGCCAGCCGCCCGGGACAATACTCTGGAAACACCATATATTTT.

V and J are TRBV4-1 and TRBJ2-7; 8 positions match TRBD1. V lost 3 bases and J lost 3; bases outside the gene matches: 4. From germline, CDR1 is MGHRA and CDR2 YSYEKL. The CDR3 consists of 14 residues. CDR3 in DNA: TGCGCCAGCAGCCAGAACAGGGGGTTCTACGAGCAGTACTTC. It yields the protein CASSQNRGFYEQYF.

The J gene is TRBJ1-2, the V gene TRBV10-3; the D gene is possibly TRBD1 (6 bases). This CDR3 has 15 amino acids. V was cut by 6 bases and J by 6 bases, with 20 bases left in between. The germline V gene encodes CDR1 ENHRY and CDR2 SYGVKD. Here the CDR3 DNA reads TGTGCCATCAGCCTGCAAACCCGGGACACGGATGGCTACACCTTC. Translating gives CAISLQTRDTDGYTF.

The chain employs TRBV3-1 (or the pseudogene TRBV3-2) and TRBJ2-7, with 7 bases aligning to TRBD2. This CDR3 has 13 residues. The germline V gene encodes CDR1 LGHDT and CDR2 YNNKEL (reference sequence). The V segment lost 6 bases and the J segment 3 bases; nucleotides outside the gene matches: 5. The CDR3 reads CASSSGLLYEQYF. In DNA, the CDR3 is TGTGCCAGCAGTAGCGGGCTACTCTACGAGCAGTACTTC.

The rearrangement uses TRBV5-6 and TRBJ1-2; tentatively, D is TRBD1 (6 bases). The CDR3 is made up of 14 amino acids. Germline V CDR1 and CDR2: SGHDT, YYEEEE. V shed 0 bases and J shed 4 bases, with 10 bases lying between them. The CDR3 is CASSLAGEPYGYTF. The CDR3 DNA follows: TGTGCCAGCAGCTTGGCAGGGGAACCCTATGGCTACACCTTC.

The chain has TRBV7-3 and TRBJ2-1, with D possibly being TRBD2 (6 bases). This CDR3 comprises 16 residues. Per the germline V gene, CDR1 is SGHTA and CDR2 is FQGTGA. Between the trimmed V and J ends, which lost 2 bases and 0 bases, there was a span of 11 bases. The CDR3 coding sequence is TGTGCCAGCAGCTTAGGGACTCCGAGCTCCTACAATGAGCAGTTCTTC. It codes for CASSLGTPSSYNEQFF.

The chain combines TRBV19 with TRBJ2-3, with 7 bases that match TRBD2. J gave up 9 bases and V 6 bases, and 15 bases lay outside the gene matches. The CDR3 consists of 15 residues. CDR1 is LNHDA and CDR2 is SQIVND in the germline V gene (reference sequence). The CDR3 loop is CASRSGGREVMTQYF. For the CDR3, the DNA is TGTGCCAGTAGGAGTGGCGGGAGAGAGGTTATGACGCAGTATTTT.

This chain uses TRBV12-3 or TRBV12-4 with TRBJ1-2, with 8 positions matching TRBD1. CDR3 length equals 12 residues. V lost 7 bases to trimming and J lost 6 bases; unmatched junction nucleotides: 4. The CDR3 sequence is CASNHRGDGYTF. The CDR3 coding sequence is TGTGCCAGCAACCACAGGGGGGATGGCTACACCTTC.

This rearrangement joins TRBV2 to TRBJ2-7; D is perhaps TRBD1 (8 bases). The CDR3 consists of 15 residues. Trimming took 4 bases from V and 2 from J, leaving 15 bases between them. CDR1 and CDR2 (germline): SNHLY, FYNNEI. CDR3 in DNA: TGTGCCAGCAGTGGGGGGGGGACAGGCCCCTACGAGCAGTACTTC. It codes for CASSGGGTGPYEQYF.

The rearrangement uses TRBV6-4 and TRBJ2-2; 8 nucleotides line up with TRBD2. Germline CDR1 MRHNA, CDR2 SNTAGT. The CDR3 covers 16 residues. J lost 0 bases, V lost 5 bases, and 5 bases had no gene match. CDR3 loop: CASSRTSGANTGELFF. Here the CDR3 DNA reads TGTGCCAGCAGTCGCACTAGCGGAGCGAACACCGGGGAGCTGTTTTTT.

The genes are TRBV19 and TRBJ2-1, with 13 bases lining up with TRBD2. Per the germline V gene, CDR1 is LNHDA and CDR2 is SQIVND (reference sequence). Unmatched junction bases numbered 2, after V lost 4 bases and J lost 8 bases. This CDR3 spans 14 amino acids. DNA of the CDR3: TGTGCCAGTAGTAGGACTAGCGGGAGCGATGAGCAGTTCTTC. Amino acid sequence: CASSRTSGSDEQFF. The full variable domain, rest sourced from reference TRBV19 and TRBJ2-1, is DGGITQSPKYLFRKEGQNVTLSCEQNLNHDAMYWYRQDPGQGLRLIYYSQIVNDFQKGDIAEGYSVSREKKESFPLTVTSAQKNPTAFYLCASSRTSGSDEQFFGPGTRLTVL.

The chain employs TRBV5-4 and TRBJ2-5; D is perhaps TRBD2 (5 bases). Germline CDR1 is SGHNT and CDR2 is YYREEE (reference sequence). The CDR3 contains 14 residues. The V and J ends lost 0 bases and 4 bases respectively, with 10 bases between them. The chain's CDR3 is CASSLGVGVETQYF. The CDR3 coding sequence is TGTGCCAGCAGCTTGGGTGTGGGAGTAGAGACCCAGTACTTC.

The chain couples TRBV2 to TRBJ2-7; 11 bases match TRBD2. With V trimmed by 3 bases and J by 6 bases, 7 bases remained unmatched. In germline, CDR1 is SNHLY, CDR2 FYNNEI. This CDR3 contains 15 residues. CDR3 coding DNA: TGTGCCAGCAGTGACGGGACTAGCGGATTCAGCGAGCAGTACTTC. Amino acid sequence: CASSDGTSGFSEQYF.

This clone was recorded only once. The rearrangement uses TRBV28 and TRBJ1-4; a weak D match, TRBD1 (5 bases). The CDR3 runs to 16 residues. The germline CDR1 and CDR2 sequences are MDHEN and SYDVKM. V gave up 5 bases and J gave up 0 bases, with 13 bases separating them. The CDR3: CASSAGGFATNEKLFF. The DNA of the CDR3 is TGTGCCAGCAGTGCCGGGGGGTTTGCAACTAATGAAAAACTGTTTTTT.

The chain uses TRBV29-1 and TRBJ2-7; 10 bases line up with TRBD2. The CDR3 is made up of 12 amino acids. After removal of 3 bases from V and 4 bases from J, the junction contained 0 bases not matched to a gene. Per germline, CDR1 SQVTM and CDR2 ANQGSEA. CDR3 DNA sequence: TGCAGCGTTGAGACTAGCGGGTACGAGCAGTACTTC. This gives the protein CSVETSGYEQYF.

The CDR3 bases are TGTGCCATCAGTGAGGAGTACAATGAGCAGTTCTTC. Protein sequence: CAISEEYNEQFF. The rearrangement uses TRBV10-3 and TRBJ2-1; no clear D gene. This CDR3 region has 12 residues. Germline V lookup: CDR1 ENHRY, CDR2 SYGVKD. V was cut by 2 bases and J by 4 bases, with 3 bases left in between.

The genes are TRBV21-1 and TRBJ1-5; the DNA was not compared with TRBD1, the D call given in the table. TRBV21-1 is assigned pseudogene status. The CDR3 is 18 amino acids. This CDR3 is CASSKRCKGALSNQPQHF. The CDR3 DNA reads TGTGCCAGCAGCAAAAGATGTAAGGGGGCCCTTAGCAATCAGCCCCAGCATTTT.

This clone was detected ten times or more. The J gene is TRBJ1-6, the V gene TRBV2; the D gene is possibly TRBD1 (5 bases). The CDR3 length is 14 residues. V dropped 7 bases and J dropped 6 bases, with 13 bases sitting between them. CDR1 is SNHLY and CDR2 is FYNNEI in the germline V gene. The DNA for the CDR3 is TGTGCCAGCATGCCTGCAGGGCCTAATTCACCCCTCCACTTT. Translation gives CASMPAGPNSPLHF. Full variable domain (rest looked up from reference TRBV2 and TRBJ1-6): EPEVTQTPSHQVTQMGQEVILRCVPISNHLYFYWYRQILGQKVEFLVSFYNNEISEKSEIFDDQFSVERPDGSNFTLKIRSTKLEDSAMYFCASMPAGPNSPLHFGNGTRLTVT.

V usage is TRBV7-9 and J usage is TRBJ2-1, with TRBD1 matching 7 bases. The CDR3 is 13 amino acids. With V trimmed by 5 bases and J by 8 bases, 6 bases remained unmatched. Germline V gives CDR1 SEHNR, CDR2 FQNEAQ (reference sequence). Here the CDR3 DNA reads TGTGCCAGCAGCAGACAGGGTCCTTATGAGCAGTTCTTC. Translating gives CASSRQGPYEQFF.

The rearrangement links TRBV10-2 to TRBJ1-1; D gene unclear. Trimming took off 8 bases at V and 4 bases at J, with 17 bases between the two ends. The germline gives CDR1 WSHSY, CDR2 SAAADI. This CDR3 spans 14 amino acids. CDR3: CASGRTEGTTEAFF. The CDR3 DNA reads TGCGCCAGCGGCCGTACTGAGGGTACCACTGAAGCTTTCTTT.

This chain joins TRBV6-5 and TRBJ1-2; 9 nucleotides align to TRBD1. Germline-derived CDR1 and CDR2 are MNHEY and SVGAGI. Trimming cost V 5 bases and J 3 bases; bases outside gene matches: 7. This CDR3 comprises 15 residues. CDR3 residues: CASSTTGGKDYGYTF. The CDR3 nucleotides read TGTGCCAGCAGTACAACAGGGGGCAAGGACTATGGCTACACCTTC.

The genes are TRBV19 and TRBJ2-1; 8 bases align to TRBD1. CDR1 LNHDA and CDR2 SQIVND come from the germline V gene (reference sequence). The CDR3 extends over 15 amino acids. With 5 bases clipped from V and 5 bases from J, the junction kept 8 bases outside the gene matches. The CDR3: CASSPRDRINNEQFF. The CDR3 nucleotides read TGTGCCAGTAGTCCCCGGGACAGGATAAACAATGAGCAGTTCTTC.

The chain has TRBV25-1 and TRBJ2-1, with 9 bases lining up with TRBD2. This CDR3 has 15 amino acids. Germline assignment: CDR1 MGHDK and CDR2 SYGVNS. V was clipped by 2 bases and J by 8 bases; unmatched bases: 7. The DNA of the CDR3 is TGTGCCAGCAGTGAAGCGGGAGGGCCTAGAGATGAGCAGTTCTTC. It specifies CASSEAGGPRDEQFF.

The gene calls are TRBV5-1 and TRBJ2-3; 7 nucleotides line up with TRBD2. The J segment lost 0 bases and the V segment lost 1 base, leaving 11 bases of the junction unmatched. The CDR3 totals 18 residues. In germline, CDR1 is SGHRS, CDR2 YFSETQ. In DNA form, the CDR3 reads TGCGCCAGCAGCTTGACGGCGGGAGTTGGGACTAGCACAGATACGCAGTATTTT. Translation: CASSLTAGVGTSTDTQYF.

The chain is built from TRBV11-2 and TRBJ2-1, with no clear D. The germline CDR1 and CDR2 sequences are SGHAT and FQNNGV. There are 15 residues in the CDR3. Trimming shortened V by 1 base and J by 2 bases, and 9 bases separated the two germline ends. The CDR3 DNA sequence: TGTGCCAGCAGCTTAGGGCGGAGCCCCTACAATGAGCAGTTCTTC. It yields the protein CASSLGRSPYNEQFF.

The rearrangement uses TRBV27 and TRBJ1-1; D is unresolved. The germline V gene encodes CDR1 MNHEY and CDR2 SMNVEV (reference sequence). The CDR3 covers 15 residues. V dropped 2 bases and J dropped 1 base, with 11 bases sitting between them. The CDR3 protein is CASSLEGRGNTEAFF. The CDR3 DNA follows: TGTGCCAGCAGTTTAGAGGGCCGAGGGAACACTGAAGCTTTCTTT.

V and J are TRBV18 and TRBJ2-1; D not certain. Trimming shortened V by 3 bases and J by 0 bases, and 9 bases separated the two germline ends. CDR3 length: 15 amino acids. Looked up from germline, CDR1 is KGHSH and CDR2 is LQKENI. The CDR3 DNA sequence: TGTGCCAGCTCACCGACGGGTAGCTCCTACAATGAGCAGTTCTTC. Protein product: CASSPTGSSYNEQFF.